This is a list of T cell receptor beta chains from one sample in a study of T cells after yellow fever vaccination. TCRdb re-analysed the 5' RACE reads in MiXCR, keeping a single row per CDR3 protein. The table lists around 340,000 distinct CDR3 sequences, under 15% of them singletons, with 3.2% in the top ten. The material was CD4+ T cells sorted from PBMCs, obtained 15 days after the yellow fever booster vaccination. These receptors were collected from a man aged 18 to 29 who received the YFV17D yellow fever vaccine. The CDR3 runs from the conserved cysteine through the conserved F or W. The order of the fields is J gene, V gene, D gene, clone size, CDR3 protein, CDR3 DNA. D genes are given only for firm matches. Clone sizes are given selectively: once, few, many, or a class where the clone is expanded.

TRBJ2-3 | TRBV2 | - | few | CARGRSQRDTQYF | TGTGCCCGAGGGCGATCCCAGCGAGATACGCAGTATTTT
TRBJ2-4 | TRBV5-1 | TRBD2 | - | CASTVLAGGNIQYF | TGCGCCAGCACCGTTCTAGCGGGGGGAAACATTCAGTACTTC
TRBJ2-1 | TRBV7-8 | TRBD2 | few | CASSFRTSGNEQFF | TGTGCCAGCAGCTTTCGTACTAGCGGCAATGAGCAGTTCTTC
TRBJ1-6 | TRBV12-3/TRBV12-4 | - | - | CASSLNDGGAPLHF | TGTGCCAGCAGTCTAAACGACGGAGGGGCACCCCTCCACTTT
TRBJ2-3 | TRBV24-1 | - | many | CATSGGTDTQYF | TGTGCCACCAGTGGAGGGACGGATACGCAGTATTTT
TRBJ2-5 | TRBV12-3/TRBV12-4 | - | many | CASSPRHNKETQYF | TGTGCCAGCAGTCCACGCCACAATAAAGAGACCCAGTACTTC
TRBJ2-5 | TRBV6-2/TRBV6-3 | TRBD2 | few | CASIRTSGQETQYF | TGTGCCAGCATCCGGACTAGCGGTCAAGAGACCCAGTACTTC
TRBJ1-1 | TRBV3-1 | - | - | CASSQGGGAFF | TGTGCCAGCAGCCAAGGAGGGGGAGCTTTCTTT
TRBJ2-2 | TRBV9 | - | - | CASSVGTGQGGELFF | TGTGCCAGCAGCGTAGGCACCGGGCAGGGCGGGGAGCTGTTTTTT
TRBJ2-1 | TRBV7-3 | - | - | CASSPGVAYNEQFF | TGTGCCAGCAGCCCCGGCGTAGCATACAATGAGCAGTTCTTC
TRBJ1-4 | TRBV29-1 | - | - | CSVSPGGEKLFF | TGCAGCGTTTCCCCGGGCGGGGAAAAACTGTTTTTT
TRBJ1-2 | TRBV5-6 | - | - | CASSWKRGETGYTF | TGTGCCAGCAGCTGGAAAAGGGGCGAGACTGGCTACACCTTC
TRBJ2-5 | TRBV20-1 | TRBD2 | few | CSASGSGGPQETQYF | TGCAGTGCTAGTGGTAGCGGGGGGCCCCAAGAGACCCAGTACTTC
TRBJ2-7 | TRBV18 | - | - | CASSPGGTQSYEQYF | TGTGCCAGCTCACCAGGGGGGACCCAGTCCTACGAGCAGTACTTC
TRBJ1-1 | TRBV6-5 | TRBD1 | few | CASSYQGVGGMNTEAFF | TGTGCCAGCAGTTACCAGGGGGTCGGGGGGATGAACACTGAAGCTTTCTTT
TRBJ1-1 | TRBV7-2 | - | - | CASSPDLYRNTEAFF | TGTGCCAGCAGCCCGGACCTTTACAGGAACACTGAAGCTTTCTTT
TRBJ2-1 | TRBV20-1 | TRBD2 | few | CSAPGLAGGRLSYNEQFF | TGCAGTGCACCGGGACTAGCGGGGGGGCGTCTCTCCTACAATGAGCAGTTCTTC
TRBJ2-5 | TRBV7-9 | - | - | CASSLVGQPETQYF | TGTGCCAGCAGCTTAGTCGGCCAACCAGAGACCCAGTACTTC
TRBJ2-7 | TRBV7-9 | - | - | CASSPRVSYEQYF | TGTGCCAGCAGCCCCAGGGTCTCCTACGAGCAGTACTTC
TRBJ2-5 | TRBV4-2 | TRBD1 | few | CASSLNRGGETQYF | TGTGCCAGCAGCCTAAACAGGGGTGGGGAGACCCAGTACTTC
TRBJ2-1 | TRBV12-3/TRBV12-4 | TRBD2 | few | CASRERGAVGEQFF | TGTGCCAGCAGGGAGCGGGGGGCTGTGGGGGAGCAGTTCTTC
TRBJ2-7 | TRBV27 | TRBD1 | few | CASSTPGQVFYEQYF | TGTGCCAGCAGTACCCCGGGACAGGTTTTCTACGAGCAGTACTTC
TRBJ1-2 | TRBV7-2 | - | - | CASSLVAGADGYTF | TGTGCCAGCAGCTTAGTCGCAGGGGCGGATGGCTACACCTTC
TRBJ2-4 | TRBV25-1 | TRBD2 | few | CASSPGLAELAKNIQYF | TGTGCCAGCAGTCCGGGACTAGCAGAATTAGCCAAAAACATTCAGTACTTC
TRBJ2-1 | TRBV20-1 | - | - | CSARDKWGDWNYNEQFF | TGCAGTGCTAGAGATAAATGGGGAGACTGGAATTACAATGAGCAGTTCTTC
TRBJ1-6 | TRBV9 | - | many | CASSVDFGGSTPLHF | TGTGCCAGCAGCGTAGATTTCGGGGGGTCCACACCCCTCCACTTT
TRBJ2-3 | TRBV12-3/TRBV12-4 | TRBD1 | - | CASSLWLGDREDTQYF | TGTGCCAGCAGTTTATGGTTAGGGGACAGGGAAGATACGCAGTATTTT
TRBJ1-6 | TRBV7-9 | - | many | CASSLDGTSPLHF | TGTGCCAGCAGCTTAGACGGGACCTCACCCCTCCACTTT
TRBJ2-2 | TRBV7-3 | - | few | CASSFGPKAGELFF | TGTGCCAGCAGCTTCGGTCCTAAGGCCGGGGAGCTGTTTTTT
TRBJ1-1 | TRBV7-2 | TRBD1 | - | CASSLVGDSYTEAFF | TGTGCCAGCAGCTTAGTTGGGGACAGCTACACTGAAGCTTTCTTT
TRBJ1-1 | TRBV6-1 | - | - | CASSGDGNTEAFF | TGTGCCAGCAGTGGGGACGGGAACACTGAAGCTTTCTTT
TRBJ1-3 | TRBV5-1 | - | few | CASSLQGTSGNTIYF | TGCGCCAGCAGCTTGCAGGGGACCTCTGGAAACACCATATATTTT
TRBJ1-1 | TRBV5-1 | TRBD1 | few | CASSPRTGRGTEAFF | TGCGCCAGCAGCCCGCGGACAGGGAGGGGCACTGAAGCTTTCTTT